This is a list of T cell receptor beta chains from one sample in a study of blood T cell repertoires in COVID-19. Sequenced by immunoSEQ multiplex PCR; TCRdb stores in-frame clones only, minus some. The sample holds just over 250,000 clones, about 89% seen once. Specimen: peripheral blood. The receptors were sampled from a man in his forties who had recovered from COVID-19. Each CDR3 is given with its conserved first and last residue. Each record gives: D gene, clone size, V gene, J gene, CDR3 DNA, CDR3 protein. The D gene is left open where the match is weak. Size is omitted from some rows. Given values are once, few, many or a class for expanded clones.

>TRBD1|NA|TRBV7-6|TRBJ2-2
TGTGCCAGCAGCTTAGAGGGGGCAGGCGGTCAGGAGGAGCTGTTTTTT
CASSLEGAGGQEELFF
>TRBD1|NA|TRBV7-8|TRBJ1-5
TGTGCCAGCAGCACCGCGACAGGGTCCGGCAATCAGCCCCAGCATTTT
CASSTATGSGNQPQHF
>NA|NA|TRBV10-3|TRBJ2-5
TGTGCCATCAGAGATGGGGCAGAGTACCAAGAGACCCAGTACTTC
CAIRDGAEYQETQYF
>TRBD2|NA|TRBV11-3|TRBJ2-3
TGTGCCAGCAGCGCACCGGGACTAGCGGGTGCAGATACGCAGTATTTT
CASSAPGLAGADTQYF
>NA|NA|TRBV12-5|TRBJ1-5
TGTGCTAGTGGTTTCCGTAGCAATCAGCCCCAGCATTTT
CASGFRSNQPQHF
>TRBD2|NA|TRBV9|TRBJ2-3
TGTGCCAGCAGTGGTTCCGGAGGGCGGGGGGGCACAGATACGCAGTATTTT
CASSGSGGRGGTDTQYF
>TRBD1|NA|TRBV19|TRBJ1-1
TGTGCCAGTAGTATGGGACAGCCATCCGTAGAAGCTTTCTTT
CASSMGQPSVEAFF
>TRBD2|NA|TRBV19|TRBJ2-1
TGTGCCAGTAGCCCACTAGCGGGAGCGGATGAGCAGTTCTTC
CASSPLAGADEQFF
>NA|NA|TRBV4-2|TRBJ2-5
TGTGCCAGCAGCCAAGTCCGGAGTAGGGCAACGGGGGAGACCCAGTACTTC
CASSQVRSRATGETQYF
>TRBD2|NA|TRBV9|TRBJ2-2
TGTGCCAGCAGCGTAGCCCCCCGGGGGGGGGCCTACACCGGGGAGCTGTTTTTT
CASSVAPRGGAYTGELFF
>NA|NA|TRBV6-1|TRBJ1-4
TGTGCCAGCAGTGAACTAGGGGTTGCAACTAATGAAAAACTGTTTTTT
CASSELGVATNEKLFF
>NA|once|TRBV7-9|TRBJ2-5
TGTGCCAGCAGCCGTCCGGCGGGGGCGAAGACCCAGTACTTC
CASSRPAGAKTQYF
>NA|NA|TRBV6-2/TRBV6-3|TRBJ1-2
TGTGCCAGCAGTACCTCGGAGGGATACTATGGCTACACCTTC
CASSTSEGYYGYTF
>TRBD1|NA|TRBV3-1/TRBV3-2|TRBJ1-1
TGTGCCAGCAGCCGACAGGGGGGGACCACTGAAGCTTTCTTT
CASSRQGGTTEAFF
>NA|NA|TRBV11-2|TRBJ2-7
TGTGCCAGCAGCTTAGATCTTCGAGGGAGCTCCTACGAGCAGTACTTC
CASSLDLRGSSYEQYF
>TRBD2|NA|TRBV11-2|TRBJ2-7
TGTGCCAGCAGCCCCCGGGGGGGCGGCGAGCAGTACTTC
CASSPRGGGEQYF
>TRBD2|NA|TRBV7-2|TRBJ2-5
TGTGCCAGCAGTCGTGGACTAGGGGAGACCCAGTACTTC
CASSRGLGETQYF
>NA|NA|TRBV5-3|TRBJ1-1
TGTGCCAGAAGCTTGGGTCAGAAGAACACTGAAGCTTTCTTT
CARSLGQKNTEAFF
>NA|NA|TRBV15|TRBJ2-1
TGTGCCACCAGCAGAGTCCGGGGGGCGTCCTACAATGAGCAGTTCTTC
CATSRVRGASYNEQFF
>TRBD1|once|TRBV9|TRBJ1-4
TGTGCCAGCAGCCCCCACGGGGGACAGGGTAGTGAAAAACTGTTTTTT
CASSPHGGQGSEKLFF
>TRBD2|NA|TRBV3-1/TRBV3-2|TRBJ2-7
TGTGCCAGCAGCCTGCTAGCGGAACAACGCTACGAGCAGTACTTC
CASSLLAEQRYEQYF
>NA|NA|TRBV7-9|TRBJ1-1
TGTGCCAGCAGCTTAGTCGGCAGGGAAAACACTGAAGCTTTCTTT
CASSLVGRENTEAFF
>TRBD1|NA|TRBV4-2|TRBJ1-4
TGTGCCAGCAGCCGTACAGGGGGCGAGGGTGAAAAACTGTTTTTT
CASSRTGGEGEKLFF
>TRBD1|NA|TRBV10-1|TRBJ1-6
TGCGCCAGCAGCGCGGGACAGCTCTATTCACCCCTCCACTTT
CASSAGQLYSPLHF
>TRBD2|NA|TRBV6-6|TRBJ2-3
TGTGCCAGCACCCTCTTGGGACTAGCGACAACAGATACGCAGTATTTT
CASTLLGLATTDTQYF
>NA|NA|TRBV7-5|TRBJ2-2
TGTGCCAGAAGCAGCCCCCAGGAAGCGGGGGGCACCGGGGAGCTGTTTTTT
CARSSPQEAGGTGELFF
>TRBD1|NA|TRBV5-8|TRBJ1-2
TGTGCCAGCACCTCGGAGACAGGGGGCGCCAACTATGGCTACACCTTC
CASTSETGGANYGYTF
>TRBD2|once|TRBV2|TRBJ2-3
TGTGCCAGCAGGACGAGAATAGCGGGGAACACAGATACGCAGTATTTT
CASRTRIAGNTDTQYF
>TRBD1|NA|TRBV10-3|TRBJ1-3
TGTGCCATCAGTCTCAGGGGGGACTCGAGCTCTGGAAACACCATATATTTT
CAISLRGDSSSGNTIYF
>TRBD1|NA|TRBV6-6|TRBJ1-2
TGTGCCAGCAGTCAATACACCCTAGGACAGGGATCAGGTTGGGGAGGCTATGGCTACACCTTC
CASSQYTLGQGSGWGGYGYTF
>TRBD1|NA|TRBV19|TRBJ1-6
TGTGCCAGTAGTGCAGGGACAGCTAACAATTCACCCCTCCACTTT
CASSAGTANNSPLHF
>TRBD2|few|TRBV5-1|TRBJ2-7
TGCGCCAGCAGCTTGGCCGGCGGGGGGTACGCGGAGCAGTACTTC
CASSLAGGGYAEQYF
>NA|NA|TRBV30|TRBJ1-1
TGTGCCTGGAGTGGACGCATGAGAGGGACTGAAGCTTTCTTT
CAWSGRMRGTEAFF
>TRBD1|NA|TRBV5-1|TRBJ1-1
TGCGCCAGCAGCCTACAGGGGAGGAACACTGAAGCTTTCTTT
CASSLQGRNTEAFF
>NA|NA|TRBV9|TRBJ2-3
TGTGCCAGCAGCGTCCGACCAGACGGGGTAGTGGATACGCAGTATTTT
CASSVRPDGVVDTQYF
>NA|NA|TRBV6-6|TRBJ1-2
TGTGCCAGCAGTTCCTGGTCGGGGAATGGCTACACCTTC
CASSSWSGNGYTF
>NA|NA|TRBV5-5|TRBJ1-1
TGTGCCAGCAGCATTACAGGGATGCCTGAAGCTTTCTTT
CASSITGMPEAFF
>NA|NA|TRBV5-6|TRBJ1-4
TGTGCCAGCAGCTTGTACGGGGATGAAAAACTGTTTTTT
CASSLYGDEKLFF
>TRBD1|NA|TRBV7-9|TRBJ1-1
TGTGCCAGCAGCCCCTACTCGGGACAGAAGAACACTGAAGCTTTCTTT
CASSPYSGQKNTEAFF
>TRBD1|NA|TRBV5-6|TRBJ2-7
TGTGCCAGCAGCTTGACAAGGACAGGGGGATTGAACCCCTACGAGCAGTACTTC
CASSLTRTGGLNPYEQYF
>NA|NA|TRBV7-9|TRBJ1-4
TGTGCCAGCAGCCAATCCCAGACAGGAGGTGGCGAAAAACTGTTTTTT
CASSQSQTGGGEKLFF
>TRBD2|once|TRBV7-2|TRBJ2-7
TGTGCCAGCAGCTTAGGGGTAGCGGGCTACGAGCAGTACTTC
CASSLGVAGYEQYF
>TRBD2|NA|TRBV7-3|TRBJ2-3
TGTGCCAGCAGCCAGGAGCCAGGACTAGCGGGAGATCGGTATTTT
CASSQEPGLAGDRYF
>TRBD2|NA|TRBV10-3|TRBJ2-7
TGTGCCATCAGCGGGACTAGCGGGAGAGTTGCCTACGAGCAGTACTTC
CAISGTSGRVAYEQYF
>NA|NA|TRBV29-1|TRBJ2-7
TGCAGCGTTGATGATTTCACAGGGGGGGCCTACGAGCAGTACTTC
CSVDDFTGGAYEQYF
>TRBD2|NA|TRBV25-1|TRBJ2-3
TGTGCCAGCAGACTTCGGACTAGCCATAGCACAGATACGCAGTATTTT
CASRLRTSHSTDTQYF
>NA|few|TRBV6-5|TRBJ1-2
TGTGCCAGCAGTCCGCCGCCGGGTCTGAATGGCTACACCTTC
CASSPPPGLNGYTF
>NA|once|TRBV3-1/TRBV3-2|TRBJ2-7
TGTGCCAGCGAGATACAGGGTCGGTGCGAGCAGTACTTC
CASEIQGRCEQYF
>TRBD2|NA|TRBV6-5|TRBJ2-7
TGTGCCAGCAGTTACCCCGGGGGGGAGCAGTACTTC
CASSYPGGEQYF
>TRBD1|NA|TRBV9|TRBJ2-3
TGTGCCAGCAGCGTAGACCCCACAGGGGGCGTAACAGATACGCAGTATTTT
CASSVDPTGGVTDTQYF
>TRBD2|NA|TRBV2|TRBJ2-1
TGTGCCAGCAAACGACTAGCGGGAGGGATTAACAATGAGCAGTTCTTC
CASKRLAGGINNEQFF
>TRBD1|NA|TRBV5-1|TRBJ1-1
TGCGCCAGCAGCTTGGATGCAGGGGGCACTGAAGCTTTCTTT
CASSLDAGGTEAFF
>NA|NA|TRBV10-2|TRBJ1-4
TGCGCCAGCAGTGGACAAACAGGGCTCAGCATAAATAATGAAAAACTGTTTTTT
CASSGQTGLSINNEKLFF
>NA|once|TRBV14|TRBJ1-2
TGTGCCAGCAGCCAATTACACCCCTATGGCTACACCTTC
CASSQLHPYGYTF
>TRBD1|NA|TRBV6-7|TRBJ1-4
TGTGCCAGCAGACGGAGGCTGGACAGGGACATTAATGAAAAACTGTTTTTT
CASRRRLDRDINEKLFF
>NA|NA|TRBV7-2|TRBJ2-7
TGTGCCAGCAGCTCCCGGGGAGGGCAGTACTTC
CASSSRGGQYF
>NA|few|TRBV3-1/TRBV3-2|TRBJ2-7
TGTGCCAGCAGCCCGTACGAGCAGTACTTC
CASSPYEQYF
>TRBD2|NA|TRBV18|TRBJ2-5
TGTGCCAGCTCACCACTGGGTAGCGGGAGTGAGACCCAGTACTTC
CASSPLGSGSETQYF